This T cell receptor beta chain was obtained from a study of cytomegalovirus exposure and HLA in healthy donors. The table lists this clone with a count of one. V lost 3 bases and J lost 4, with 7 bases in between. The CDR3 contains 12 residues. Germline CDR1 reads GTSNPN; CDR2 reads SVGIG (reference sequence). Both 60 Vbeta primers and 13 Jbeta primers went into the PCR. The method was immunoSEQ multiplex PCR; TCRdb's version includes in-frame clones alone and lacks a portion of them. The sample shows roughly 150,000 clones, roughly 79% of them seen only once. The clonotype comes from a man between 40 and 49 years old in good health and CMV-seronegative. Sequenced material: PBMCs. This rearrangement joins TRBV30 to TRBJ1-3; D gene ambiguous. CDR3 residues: CAWSPGGNTIYF. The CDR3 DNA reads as TGTGCCTGGAGCCCGGGAGGAAACACCATATATTTT.